This TCR beta chain was retrieved from a study of T cells in Graves' hyperthyroidism and ophthalmopathy (dated by TCRdb to between 2019 and 2020). As for the study more broadly: To identify distinguishing TCR V-J signatures, a discovery cohort of 95 to 100 patients was used, comprising 40 to 45 with Graves' ophthalmopathy and around 57 with stable Graves' hyperthyroidism. Thyroid tissue and blood T-cell repertoires from several Graves' hyperthyroidism patients were also compared in the study. The approximately 97 discovery patients were randomly divided into training and test sets at a 7:3 ratio. Prospective prediction of ophthalmopathy was tested in an independent validation cohort consisting of about 19 hyperthyroidism patients and some 16 patients who later progressed to ophthalmopathy. After blood sampling, hyperthyroidism patients were treated with methimazole at a starting dose of 30 mg daily, and ophthalmopathy patients were treated with high-dose intravenous methylprednisolone. TCR Vbeta CDR3 sequencing of 135 peripheral blood samples (43 ophthalmopathy, about 80 hyperthyroidism and approximately 17 progressor patients) is reported in the paper. The full study reports these points: Most expanded thyroid clonotypes (frequency above 0.001) were also found in blood, which suggests that blood repertoires may mirror thyroid immune responses. In validation, the model predicted progression to ophthalmopathy a median of roughly 6.1 months before onset, with approximately 68% sensitivity and around 76% specificity. No statistical method was used to set the sample size in advance, and investigators knew the group allocation. A 13 V-J signature model separated ophthalmopathy from stable hyperthyroidism, with over 85% sensitivity and 81.08% specificity in cross-validation and 80%/75% in testing.

A note on this clonotype: It has no known antigen specificity. Within one base of it there is no much larger clone, and no base qualities were kept.

The TCR beta CDR3 regions were amplified from RNA transcripts. The TCR CDR3 was subjected to a first round of RT-PCR using the HTBI primer set and the Qiagen OneStep RT-PCR kit. Libraries were constructed in a second round of multiplex PCR, after which size selection and purification were carried out. The libraries were sequenced on an Illumina HiSeq2000 using paired-end 100 bp reads. Processing in the source paper ran as follows. Raw data were processed with SOAPnuke, discarding reads with adapters, uncalled bases, mean Phred below 15, or no exact constant-primer or identifier match. COPE v1.2.5 was used to merge the high-quality paired reads, and each unique nucleotide sequence was defined as a clonotype. MiTCR v1.1 was used to align the clonotypes against IMGT TRBV, TRBD and TRBJ reference segments. Analysis was restricted to V-J combinations with a frequency above 0.0001, which covered roughly 99% of repertoires. A TCS score was defined as the ratio of F50 (clonal expansion) to E x V (chaos), with BLOSUM62-based TCRdist applied between CDR3 peptides within each V-J. Welch's t-statistics and random forest reduced around 510 V-J features to roughly 13, which were used in a naive Bayes classifier (R e1071). Thyroid-blood repertoire similarity was quantified with the Morisita-Horn index. The raw public data were reprocessed by TCRdb itself: fastp quality trimming at Q25, MiXCR clonotype calling, in-frame beta chains only. Here each entry gathers all rows of one CDR3 protein and keeps the most common genes and DNA. The V and J calls and clone size come from TCRdb's table, not from the authors' own analysis. The table for this sample lists 500,000 to 650,000 distinct CDR3 sequences; 40% to 50% of them were counted only once. The ten biggest clones cover about two fifths of the sample.

Exclusion was applied to patients with uncontrolled infections, other autoimmune diseases, pregnancy or lactation. Diagnoses were established on the basis of clinical symptoms, serum thyroxine and TRAb, thyroid ultrasound, and orbital computed tomography. Trizol reagent was used to extract total RNA, and RNA quality was then checked on an Agilent 2100 Bioanalyzer. Sequenced material: peripheral blood or thyroid tissue (not recorded which). The source is an adult woman with Graves' disease, either hyperthyroidism or ophthalmopathy (not recorded which).

The nucleotide sequence reads as follows: TGTGCCAGCAGCCAACGGACAGGGGGGACCGGGGAGCTGTTTTTT. This is translated as CASSQRTGGTGELFF. The sequence links TRBV4-2 to TRBJ2-2; TRBD1 lines up with 10 middle nucleotides. The CDR3 runs 15 residues from the cysteine to the phenylalanine. Just the 45-base CDR3 DNA is kept, in frame starting at base 1. Trimming accounts for 2 bases at V and 5 bases at J, while the number of junction bases matched to no gene is 2. According to the germline V gene, CDR1 reads LGHNA and CDR2 reads YNFKEQ.